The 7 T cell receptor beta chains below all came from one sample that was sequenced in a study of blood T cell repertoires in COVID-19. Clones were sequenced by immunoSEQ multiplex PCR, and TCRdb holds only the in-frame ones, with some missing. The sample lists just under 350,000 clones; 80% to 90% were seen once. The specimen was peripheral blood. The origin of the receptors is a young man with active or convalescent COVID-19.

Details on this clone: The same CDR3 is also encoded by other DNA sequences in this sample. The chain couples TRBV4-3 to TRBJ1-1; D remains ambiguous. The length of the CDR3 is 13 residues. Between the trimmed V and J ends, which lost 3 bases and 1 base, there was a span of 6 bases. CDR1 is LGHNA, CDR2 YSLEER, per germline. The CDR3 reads CASSQGRNTEAFF. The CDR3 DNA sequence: TGCGCCAGCAGCCAGGGCCGGAACACTGAAGCTTTCTTT.

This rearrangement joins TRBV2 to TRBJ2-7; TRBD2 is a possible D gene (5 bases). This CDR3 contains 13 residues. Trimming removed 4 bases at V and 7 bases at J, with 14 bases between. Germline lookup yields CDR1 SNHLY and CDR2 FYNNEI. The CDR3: CASSVGGPFEQYF. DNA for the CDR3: TGTGCCAGCAGTGTGGGCGGGCCCTTTGAGCAGTACTTC.

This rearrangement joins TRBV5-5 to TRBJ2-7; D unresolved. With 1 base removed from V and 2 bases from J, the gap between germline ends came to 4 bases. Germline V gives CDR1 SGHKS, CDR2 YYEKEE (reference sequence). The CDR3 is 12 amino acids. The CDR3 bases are TGTGCCAGCAGCTTGACAACCTACGAGCAGTACTTC. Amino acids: CASSLTTYEQYF. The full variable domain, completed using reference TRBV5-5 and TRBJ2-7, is DAGVTQSPTHLIKTRGQQVTLRCSPISGHKSVSWYQQVLGQGPQFIFQYYEKEERGRGNFPDRFSARQFPNYSSELNVNALLLGDSALYLCASSLTTYEQYFGPGTRLTVT.

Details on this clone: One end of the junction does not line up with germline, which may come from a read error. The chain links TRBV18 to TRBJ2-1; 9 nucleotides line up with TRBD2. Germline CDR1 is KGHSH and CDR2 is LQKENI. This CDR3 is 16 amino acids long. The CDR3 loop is CASSPRTSVAGNEQFF. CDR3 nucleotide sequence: TGTGCCAGCTCCCCACGGACTAGCGTGGCCGGCAATGAGCAGTTCTTC.

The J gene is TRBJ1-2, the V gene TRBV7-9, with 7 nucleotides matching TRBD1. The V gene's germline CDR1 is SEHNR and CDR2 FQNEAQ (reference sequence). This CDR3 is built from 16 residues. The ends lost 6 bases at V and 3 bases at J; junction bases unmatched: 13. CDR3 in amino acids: CASSHYRDRSHYGYTF. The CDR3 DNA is TGTGCCAGCAGTCACTACCGGGACAGATCCCACTATGGCTACACCTTC.

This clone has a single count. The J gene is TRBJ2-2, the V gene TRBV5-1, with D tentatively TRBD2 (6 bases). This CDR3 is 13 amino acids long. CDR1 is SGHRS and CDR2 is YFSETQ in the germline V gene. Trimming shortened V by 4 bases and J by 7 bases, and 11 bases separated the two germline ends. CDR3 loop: CASSNWTIGELFF. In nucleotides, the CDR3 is TGCGCCAGCAGCAATTGGACTATCGGGGAGCTGTTTTTT.

CDR3 bases: TGTGCCAGCAGTGAACGGACAGGGACCTACGAGCAGTACTTC. Protein: CASSERTGTYEQYF. This chain connects TRBV2 to TRBJ2-7, with 8 bases identical to TRBD1. From germline, CDR1 is SNHLY and CDR2 FYNNEI. This CDR3 region has 14 residues. The J segment lost 2 bases and the V segment lost 2 bases, leaving 2 bases of the junction unmatched.